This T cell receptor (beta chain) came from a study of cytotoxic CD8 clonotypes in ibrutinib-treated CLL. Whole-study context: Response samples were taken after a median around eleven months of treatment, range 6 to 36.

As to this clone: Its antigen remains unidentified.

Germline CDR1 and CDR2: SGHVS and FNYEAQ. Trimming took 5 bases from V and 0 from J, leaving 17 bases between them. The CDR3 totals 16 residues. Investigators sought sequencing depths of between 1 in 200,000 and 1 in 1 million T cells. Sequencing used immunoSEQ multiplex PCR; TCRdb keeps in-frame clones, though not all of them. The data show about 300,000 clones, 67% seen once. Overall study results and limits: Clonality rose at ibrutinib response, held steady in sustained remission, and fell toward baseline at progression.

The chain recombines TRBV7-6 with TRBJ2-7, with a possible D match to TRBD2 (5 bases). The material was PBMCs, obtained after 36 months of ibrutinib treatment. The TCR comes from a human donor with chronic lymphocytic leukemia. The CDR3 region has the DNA TGTGCCAGCAGCCCCTCTCCCGGGAAAACCTCCTACGAGCAGTACTTC. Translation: CASSPSPGKTSYEQYF. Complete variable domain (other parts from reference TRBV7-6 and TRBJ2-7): GAGVSQSPRYKVTKRGQDVALRCDPISGHVSLYWYRQALGQGPEFLTYFNYEAQQDKSGLPNDRFSAERPEGSISTLTIQRTEQRDSAMYRCASSPSPGKTSYEQYFGPGTRLTVT.